This entry describes one TCR beta chain. Measured with immunoSEQ multiplex PCR; TCRdb has only the in-frame clones, and not every one. The sample shows over 200,000 clones, under 85% of them seen only once. The J segment lost 5 bases and the V segment lost 0 bases, leaving 6 bases of the junction unmatched. CDR1 and CDR2 from the germline V gene are KGHSH and LQKENI. This CDR3 contains 15 residues. The record originates from a study of blood T cell repertoires in COVID-19. Study-level background: Whether acute or convalescent, the COVID-19 samples came from the United States, Italy and Spain.

The recovered donors of Cohort 3 showed two negative PCRs, clearance, or symptom resolution. The chain carries TRBV18 and TRBJ2-7; 8 bases match TRBD2. Sequenced material: PBMCs or T cells enriched from blood (not recorded which). The receptor was isolated from a man aged 60 to 75 who had recovered from COVID-19. The CDR3 nucleotides are TGTGCCAGCTCACCACCCGGACTAGCATTCAACGAGCAGTACTTC. Encoded protein: CASSPPGLAFNEQYF.